This is a list of T cell receptor beta chains from one sample in a study of identical twins. MiXCR was run by TCRdb on the 5' RACE reads, yielding one entry per CDR3 protein. In the table there are about 700,000 distinct CDR3 sequences, under 9% of which are singletons. The sample was also reused in another study, on yellow fever vaccine responses in identical twins.

Sequencing input: PBMCs. The receptor set was obtained from a woman between 18 and 29 years old in good health. The CDR3 runs from the conserved cysteine through the conserved F or W. D genes are given only for firm matches. The size entry is marked missing in some rows and otherwise reads once, few, many or a size class.

-	TRBV14	TRBJ1-5	-	CASSQDPSQPQHF	TGTGCCAGCAGCCAAGATCCCAGTCAGCCCCAGCATTTT
-	TRBV6-5	TRBJ2-3	few	CASSSLLVADTQYF	TGTGCCAGCAGTTCCCTGCTGGTCGCAGATACGCAGTATTTT
TRBD1	TRBV29-1	TRBJ2-1	many	CSVEGRGTGVNEQFF	TGCAGCGTTGAGGGTAGGGGGACAGGGGTCAATGAGCAGTTCTTC
-	TRBV29-1	TRBJ1-1	many	CSVVLRELSTEAFF	TGCAGCGTTGTTCTCCGGGAATTGAGCACTGAAGCTTTCTTT
-	TRBV29-1	TRBJ2-1	-	CSAWVGNEQFF	TGCAGCGCCTGGGTTGGCAATGAGCAGTTCTTC
TRBD2	TRBV29-1	TRBJ2-3	many	CSALGLAGSPDTQYF	TGCAGCGCCCTCGGTCTAGCGGGCAGCCCAGATACGCAGTATTTT
TRBD1	TRBV19	TRBJ1-5	-	CASIRTGGYQPQHF	TGTGCCAGTATCCGGACAGGGGGGTACCAGCCCCAGCATTTT
TRBD2	TRBV7-9	TRBJ2-7	-	CASSRTSGSAYEQYF	TGTGCCAGCAGCCGGACTAGCGGGAGTGCCTACGAGCAGTACTTC
-	TRBV7-9	TRBJ2-1	few	CASSPPPVVGGHEQFF	TGTGCCAGCAGCCCCCCCCCGGTTGTCGGAGGCCATGAGCAGTTCTTC
TRBD2	TRBV4-3	TRBJ2-7	-	CASSHRLAGERGYEQYF	TGCGCCAGCAGCCATCGCCTAGCGGGAGAGAGAGGCTACGAGCAGTACTTC
-	TRBV9	TRBJ2-3	-	CASSATGIYSPDTQYF	TGTGCCAGCAGCGCTACCGGGATTTATAGCCCAGATACGCAGTATTTT
-	TRBV5-1	TRBJ2-1	many	CASTRTVTYNEQFF	TGCGCCAGCACCCGGACAGTGACCTACAATGAGCAGTTCTTC
TRBD1	TRBV28	TRBJ2-5	many	CASRLGQAATQYF	TGTGCCAGCAGGCTCGGACAGGCGGCGACCCAGTACTTC
-	TRBV20-1	TRBJ2-5	-	CSARGPGASWETQYF	TGCAGTGCTAGAGGGCCGGGGGCTTCTTGGGAGACCCAGTACTTC
TRBD1	TRBV2	TRBJ2-1	-	CASSGALTGTVEQFF	TGTGCCAGCAGCGGGGCCTTGACGGGGACAGTCGAGCAGTTCTTC
-	TRBV29-1	TRBJ2-7	few	CSGEETDYEQYF	TGCAGCGGGGAGGAGACAGACTACGAGCAGTACTTC
TRBD2	TRBV4-2	TRBJ2-5	-	CASSTSGRGGTQYF	TGTGCCAGCAGTACTAGCGGGAGGGGAGGGACCCAGTACTTC
-	TRBV3-1	TRBJ2-2	-	CASSQYRDHNTGELFF	TGTGCCAGCAGCCAATACCGGGACCATAACACCGGGGAGCTGTTTTTT
-	TRBV15	TRBJ2-1	-	CATEAEHPYNEQFF	TGTGCCACCGAGGCGGAGCACCCCTACAATGAGCAGTTCTTC
-	TRBV30	TRBJ2-7	-	CAWTLYEQGYEQYF	TGTGCCTGGACCCTGTACGAACAGGGATACGAGCAGTACTTC
TRBD1	TRBV4-3	TRBJ2-7	few	CASSQDRTGPNEQYF	TGCGCCAGCAGCCAAGATAGGACAGGGCCCAACGAGCAGTACTTC
TRBD1	TRBV15	TRBJ2-7	few	CATSSRDRSLEQYF	TGTGCCACCAGCAGCCGGGACAGGAGCCTCGAGCAGTACTTC
-	TRBV7-9	TRBJ2-4	few	CASSLLGNIQYF	TGTGCCAGCAGCTTACTAGGGAACATTCAGTACTTC
-	TRBV18	TRBJ2-7	many	CASSPGHPVTYEQYF	TGTGCCAGCTCACCAGGGCACCCAGTAACCTACGAGCAGTACTTC
-	TRBV27	TRBJ2-4	few	CASSPDAKNIQYF	TGTGCCAGCAGCCCAGACGCCAAAAACATTCAGTACTTC
-	TRBV2	TRBJ1-2	-	CASSPPYGYTF	TGTGCCAGCAGCCCCCCATATGGCTACACCTTC
TRBD1	TRBV10-3	TRBJ2-1	many	CAISDPGQVDNEQFF	TGTGCCATCAGTGATCCGGGACAGGTTGACAATGAGCAGTTCTTC
TRBD2	TRBV10-2	TRBJ2-7	many	CASSDDGRVHTDEQYF	TGCGCCAGCAGTGACGACGGGAGGGTACATACTGACGAGCAGTACTTC
TRBD1	TRBV6-1	TRBJ2-7	-	CASRKPGQGAYEQYF	TGTGCCAGCAGGAAGCCGGGACAGGGCGCCTACGAGCAGTACTTC